This is a list of T cell receptor beta chains from one sample in a study of regulatory T cells in long-lasting Graves disease. TCRdb processed the multiplex PCR reads anew with MiXCR; each CDR3 protein has one entry. This sample yields over 350,000 distinct CDR3 sequences, of which approximately 15% are seen a single time; approximately 7.8% belongs to the top ten. A further study also used this sample, focusing on T cells in Graves' hyperthyroidism and ophthalmopathy.

The sample consisted of peripheral blood mononuclear cells (PBMCs), taken at new diagnosis, from a patient treated with antithyroid drugs. These TCRs come from a woman in her forties with Graves disease. Each CDR3 is given with its conserved first and last residue. The D gene is left open where the match is weak. Clone size is not always given. Where it is, it says once, few, many or a class for expanded clones.

j_call v_call clone_size d_call cdr3_nt cdr3_aa
TRBJ2-3 TRBV4-1 few . TGCGCCAGCAGCCGACATGGAGGGGGAGGGGGGACAGATACGCAGTATTTT CASSRHGGGGGTDTQYF
TRBJ2-2 TRBV5-4 few TRBD1 TGTGCCAGCAGCTGGGACAGGGCACTCACCGGGGAGCTGTTTTTT CASSWDRALTGELFF
TRBJ2-3 TRBV19 many . TGTGCCAGTAGTATACGGGGAGTCACAGATACGCAGTATTTT CASSIRGVTDTQYF
TRBJ1-1 TRBV20-1 many TRBD1 TGCAGCGGAACAGGGGAGACTGAAGCTTTCTTT CSGTGETEAFF
TRBJ1-3 TRBV11-2 many TRBD1 TGTGCCAGCAGCTTGGGACAGGGCTACTCCTCTGGAAACACCATATATTTT CASSLGQGYSSGNTIYF
TRBJ2-2 TRBV3-1 many . TGTGCCAGCAGCCAATGGGAACACACCGGGGAGCTGTTTTTT CASSQWEHTGELFF
TRBJ2-2 TRBV6-1 few TRBD2 TGTGCCAGCAGTAAGCGGGAGTTCAACACCGGGGAGCTGTTTTTT CASSKREFNTGELFF
TRBJ2-1 TRBV7-2 many . TGTGCCAGAGAGGGGCAATGGACGTCCTACAATGAGCAGTTCTTC CAREGQWTSYNEQFF
TRBJ2-3 TRBV10-3 few . TGTGCCACCTACGCTAGCGAAAGCACAGATACGCAGTATTTT CATYASESTDTQYF
TRBJ2-7 TRBV11-2 . TRBD2 TGTGCCAGCAGTCCGACTAGCGGAATCCACGAGCAGTACTTC CASSPTSGIHEQYF
TRBJ2-4 TRBV7-9 many TRBD1 TGTGCCAGCAGTTTATACAGGGGCGGTTCGGCCAAAAACATTCAGTACTTC CASSLYRGGSAKNIQYF